Ten or more counts support the clone carrying this T cell receptor (beta chain). What it binds is unknown. Trimming cost V 6 bases and J 10 bases, with 25 bases left between them. Germline assignment: CDR1 DFQATT and CDR2 SNEGSKA (reference sequence). This CDR3 contains 16 residues. Amplifying from RNA transcripts, the study obtained TCR beta CDR3 regions. Second-round multiplex PCR came after a first-round RT-PCR that employed HTBI primers. TCRdb used MiXCR to reprocess the multiplex PCR reads, holding one entry per CDR3 protein. Among more than 150,000 distinct CDR3 sequences listed, 30% to 45% were seen once. The sample originates from a study of Graves' ophthalmopathy and Graves' hyperthyroidism. Whole-study findings and limits: Sensitivity of around 64% and specificity of roughly 78% were achieved by the model that predicted ophthalmopathy progression.

The chain carries TRBV20-1 and TRBJ1-6; D is possibly TRBD1 (6 bases). This receptor was taken from a woman aged 40 to 49 with Graves' ophthalmopathy. Sequenced sample: peripheral blood. This CDR3 reads CSAKTATGSSRSPLHF. The CDR3 DNA follows: TGCAGTGCAAAGACGGCTACAGGGTCTTCACGATCACCCCTCCACTTT.